A selection of T cell receptor beta chains follows, all from one sample in a study of response to subunit inactivated influenza vaccine. MiXCR, applied by TCRdb to the RT-PCR reads, yields one record per CDR3 protein. The table records 500,000 to 550,000 distinct CDR3 sequences, roughly 7.9% of them present only once. The material was PBMCs from blood, obtained less than 30 months after vaccination. Receptors originate from a man in his fifties or sixties who received an inactivated influenza vaccine. Both conserved end residues are part of each CDR3. D genes are given only for firm matches. Some rows have no size entry. The others give once, few or many, or a class for an expanded clone.

d_call clone_size j_call v_call cdr3_aa cdr3_nt
NA NA TRBJ2-1 TRBV11-2 CASSPSWSHEQFF TGTGCCAGCAGCCCGAGCTGGTCCCATGAGCAGTTCTTC
NA NA TRBJ2-2 TRBV10-2 CASKIKTNTGELFF TGCGCCAGCAAGATAAAAACGAACACCGGGGAGCTGTTTTTT
NA NA TRBJ1-5 TRBV12-3/TRBV12-4 CASSSRGLGQPQHF TGTGCCAGCAGTAGCCGGGGGCTGGGACAGCCCCAGCATTTT
NA many TRBJ2-1 TRBV25-1 CASSARLGLNNEQFF TGTGCCAGCAGTGCCCGATTGGGCCTTAACAATGAGCAGTTCTTC
NA NA TRBJ2-3 TRBV4-2 CASSPTAREDTQYF TGTGCCAGCAGCCCAACGGCGCGGGAAGATACGCAGTATTTT
TRBD2 few TRBJ2-7 TRBV11-2 CASSLYVGLSYEQYF TGTGCCAGCAGCTTATACGTGGGACTATCCTACGAGCAGTACTTC
NA many TRBJ2-2 TRBV15 CATSREPNTGELFF TGTGCCACCAGCAGAGAACCGAACACCGGGGAGCTGTTTTTT
TRBD1 many TRBJ2-7 TRBV14 CASSPARDRGREQYF TGTGCCAGCAGCCCGGCCCGGGACAGGGGACGCGAGCAGTACTTC
NA few TRBJ2-7 TRBV6-1 CASSEEDRREYEQYF TGTGCCAGCAGTGAGGAAGACAGGCGTGAATACGAGCAGTACTTC
TRBD2 many TRBJ2-3 TRBV18 CASSPRGGGATDTQYF TGTGCCAGCTCGCCTCGTGGCGGGGGGGCGACAGATACGCAGTATTTT
TRBD2 NA TRBJ2-5 TRBV20-1 CSARDGAGGRETQYF TGCAGTGCTAGAGATGGAGCGGGGGGAAGAGAGACCCAGTACTTC
TRBD1 few TRBJ2-7 TRBV13 CASSWRGGPSYEQYF TGTGCCAGCAGCTGGCGAGGGGGCCCCTCCTACGAGCAGTACTTC
NA NA TRBJ2-7 TRBV7-2 CASSSAGSAYEQYF TGTGCCAGCAGCTCAGCCGGGTCCGCCTACGAGCAGTACTTC
TRBD1 few TRBJ2-5 TRBV10-3 CAIRRDRGETQYF TGTGCCATCAGGAGGGACAGGGGCGAGACCCAGTACTTC
NA many TRBJ1-2 TRBV7-9 CASSLEARSNYGYTF TGTGCCAGCAGCTTAGAAGCGCGATCTAACTATGGCTACACCTTC
TRBD2 many TRBJ2-2 TRBV25-1 CASRTSGGANTGELFF TGTGCCAGCAGGACTAGCGGGGGGGCGAACACCGGGGAGCTGTTTTTT
NA few TRBJ1-6 TRBV4-1 CASAESGKSPLHF TGCGCCAGCGCTGAGTCGGGAAAGTCACCCCTCCACTTT